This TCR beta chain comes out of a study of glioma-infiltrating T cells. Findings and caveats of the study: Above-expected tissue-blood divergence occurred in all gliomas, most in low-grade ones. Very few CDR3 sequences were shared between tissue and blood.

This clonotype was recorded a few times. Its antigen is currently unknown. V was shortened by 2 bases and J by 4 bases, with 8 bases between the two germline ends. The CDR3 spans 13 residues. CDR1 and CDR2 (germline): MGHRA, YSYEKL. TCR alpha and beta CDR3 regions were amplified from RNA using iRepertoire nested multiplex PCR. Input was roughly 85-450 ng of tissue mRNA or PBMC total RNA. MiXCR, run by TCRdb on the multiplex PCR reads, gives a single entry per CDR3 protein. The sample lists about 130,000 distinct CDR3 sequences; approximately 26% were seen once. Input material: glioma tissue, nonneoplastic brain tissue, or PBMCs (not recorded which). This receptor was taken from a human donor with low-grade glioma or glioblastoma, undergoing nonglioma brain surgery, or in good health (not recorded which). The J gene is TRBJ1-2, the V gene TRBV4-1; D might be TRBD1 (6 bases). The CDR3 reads CASSQKTGYGYTF. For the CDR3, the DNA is TGCGCCAGCAGCCAAAAGACAGGCTATGGCTACACCTTC.